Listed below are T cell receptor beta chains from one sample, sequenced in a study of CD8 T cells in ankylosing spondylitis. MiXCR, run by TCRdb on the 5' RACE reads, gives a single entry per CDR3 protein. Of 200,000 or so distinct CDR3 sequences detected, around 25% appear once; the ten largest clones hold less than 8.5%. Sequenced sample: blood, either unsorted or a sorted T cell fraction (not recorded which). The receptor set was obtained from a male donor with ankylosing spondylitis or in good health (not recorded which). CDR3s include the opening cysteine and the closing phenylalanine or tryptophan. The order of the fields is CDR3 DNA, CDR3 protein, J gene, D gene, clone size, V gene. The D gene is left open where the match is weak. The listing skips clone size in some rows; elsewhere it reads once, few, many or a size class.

TGTGCCAGCAGCCAAGTGACGGGGGCTTACGAGCAGTACTTC	CASSQVTGAYEQYF	TRBJ2-7	-	many	TRBV3-1
TGCGCCACCAACTACGGCCGGGACAGGTCTAAAGAGCAGTTCTTC	CATNYGRDRSKEQFF	TRBJ2-1	TRBD1	many	TRBV10-1
TGCAGCGTTGAGGCCAGGTTGAACGAGCAGTACTTC	CSVEARLNEQYF	TRBJ2-7	-	many	TRBV29-1
TGTGCCAGCAGCCAAGATCGGGCGGAGCAGTACTTC	CASSQDRAEQYF	TRBJ2-7	-	-	TRBV4-2
TGCGCCAGCAGCCATGACACCGGGGAGCTGTTTTTT	CASSHDTGELFF	TRBJ2-2	-	many	TRBV5-1
TGTGCCAGCAGCCCAACTTCAGGGGGCGGCGAGCAGTACTTC	CASSPTSGGGEQYF	TRBJ2-7	TRBD1	many	TRBV12-3/TRBV12-4
TGCAGCGTTCGGGGGTTCAGCAGGAGCCCCTACGAGCAGTACTTC	CSVRGFSRSPYEQYF	TRBJ2-7	-	-	TRBV29-1
TGTGCCACCGCGAGGGGGTCGAACACCGGGGAGCTGTTTTTT	CATARGSNTGELFF	TRBJ2-2	-	-	TRBV6-4
TGTGCCAGCAGTCCCAAGGGTCGAGGGGGCGGTCAGCCCCAGCATTTT	CASSPKGRGGGQPQHF	TRBJ1-5	TRBD1	many	TRBV5-6
TGTGCCAGCAGCCAAGTCGATAGGGACAGGACCCAGTACTTC	CASSQVDRDRTQYF	TRBJ2-5	TRBD1	-	TRBV14
TGCAGTGCTAGTGACGGGAGTCTTGAGACCCAGTACTTC	CSASDGSLETQYF	TRBJ2-5	-	-	TRBV20-1
TGCAGCGTTGAAGTGAGCGGACGTTCGTCCTCTGGAAACACCATATATTTT	CSVEVSGRSSSGNTIYF	TRBJ1-3	-	few	TRBV29-1
TGTGCCAGCAGCGTAGCTGCAGGGGCCAAGAACACTGAAGCTTTCTTT	CASSVAAGAKNTEAFF	TRBJ1-1	-	many	TRBV9
TGCAGCGTCTCGACTAGGGGCGATGAGCAGTTCTTC	CSVSTRGDEQFF	TRBJ2-1	-	few	TRBV29-1
TGCGCCAGCAGCCGACGGGGTTACGAGCAGTACTTC	CASSRRGYEQYF	TRBJ2-7	-	many	TRBV4-3
TGCGCCAGCAGCCAAGGAACAGCGGGAGTCGCAGATACGCAGTATTTT	CASSQGTAGVADTQYF	TRBJ2-3	TRBD2	-	TRBV4-3
TGCAGTGCTAGAGATGAAGGCAGCGGAAACACCATATATTTT	CSARDEGSGNTIYF	TRBJ1-3	-	-	TRBV20-1
TGCAGTGCTCGACAGGGAGCGAGCACTGAAGCTTTCTTT	CSARQGASTEAFF	TRBJ1-1	TRBD1	few	TRBV20-1
TGCAGCGTTGAAGATCCAAGGACAGGGGAGAGGGCCAAAAACATTCAGTACTTC	CSVEDPRTGERAKNIQYF	TRBJ2-4	TRBD1	-	TRBV29-1
TGCAGTGCTAGTAGTGGGACTAGCTTCTTGAATGAGCAGTTCTTC	CSASSGTSFLNEQFF	TRBJ2-1	TRBD2	-	TRBV20-1
TGTGCCAGCAGCTTAGCCGGAGGGCTAGCGGGAGGGCCGGGCAAAAACATTCAGTACTTC	CASSLAGGLAGGPGKNIQYF	TRBJ2-4	TRBD2	-	TRBV7-2
TGTGCCATCTCCTCTGGTGGACAGCCCCAGCATTTT	CAISSGGQPQHF	TRBJ1-5	-	few	TRBV10-3
TGCGCCAGCAGTCAAGATCCAGGGGTTTACAGTCAGCCCCAGCATTTT	CASSQDPGVYSQPQHF	TRBJ1-5	-	many	TRBV4-1
TGTGCCAGCAGCGTTGGACAGGGTGGAGAGACCCAGTACTTC	CASSVGQGGETQYF	TRBJ2-5	TRBD1	many	TRBV7-9
TGCGCCAGCAGCCAAGATAGCGGAAGGACATGGAACAATGAGCAGTTCTTC	CASSQDSGRTWNNEQFF	TRBJ2-1	-	many	TRBV4-1
TGCAGTGCTAGAGATGGTGGAGGAGGGGCCTACGAGCAGTACTTC	CSARDGGGGAYEQYF	TRBJ2-7	-	few	TRBV20-1
TGCGCCAGAGGACAGGTTGATGTAAATGAGCAGTTCTTC	CARGQVDVNEQFF	TRBJ2-1	TRBD1	many	TRBV23-1
TGCAGTGCACCTCCACAGGGAAGGACTGAAGCTTTCTTT	CSAPPQGRTEAFF	TRBJ1-1	-	-	TRBV20-1
TGCGCCAGCAGCTTCGGTCCCACAGGGGGCATCTACAATGAGCAGTTCTTC	CASSFGPTGGIYNEQFF	TRBJ2-1	TRBD1	-	TRBV5-1
TGTGCCAGCAGCGGCAGGGAGGCTGATTCACCCCTCCACTTT	CASSGREADSPLHF	TRBJ1-6	-	-	TRBV9
TGTGCCAGCTCCTCCGGGTATAGCAATCAGCCCCAGCATTTT	CASSSGYSNQPQHF	TRBJ1-5	-	many	TRBV6-1
TGCGCCAGCAGCTTGGCGTATGAGCAGTTCTTC	CASSLAYEQFF	TRBJ2-1	-	many	TRBV5-1
TGTGCCAGCAGTTTGTCCGTTGGGGATGGCTACACCTTC	CASSLSVGDGYTF	TRBJ1-2	-	many	TRBV12-3/TRBV12-4
TGTGCCAGCAGCTTTCTGACTGGGACTAGCGGGAGGGCTTATGGTGAGCAGTTCTTC	CASSFLTGTSGRAYGEQFF	TRBJ2-1	TRBD2	-	TRBV5-6